This T cell receptor beta chain derives from a study of cytomegalovirus exposure and HLA in healthy donors. This clone was counted once. Its specificity is not known. Regarding the study as a whole: According to a later analysis, most TCR beta chains associated with CMV appeared HLA-restricted. Data from an earlier analysis indicated that most TCR beta V segments were productive either about 90% or about 30% of the time. One later analysis reportedly identified an Asian-associated ancestry cluster that showed fewer N-insertions than the roughly 670-donor mean. Common viral pathogens seemed, in a later analysis, to connect with several of the most significant clusters.

The germline V and J ends were trimmed by 2 bases and 1 base, with 8 bases remaining between them. CDR1 is SGHTA, CDR2 FQGNSA, per germline. The CDR3 spans 15 residues. It was with 60 Vbeta and 13 Jbeta primers that the PCR ran. Here immunoSEQ multiplex PCR was the method, and the copy in TCRdb shows in-frame clones only, minus some. The table lists roughly 200,000 clones, just under 85% of them singletons. The receptor was derived from a woman aged 35 to 49 in good health and CMV-seronegative. The sequenced sample was PBMCs. The V and J genes are TRBV7-2 and TRBJ2-2; unclear D gene. CDR3 amino acids: CASSLYGLNTGELFF. In DNA form, the CDR3 reads TGTGCCAGCAGCTTATACGGGTTGAACACCGGGGAGCTGTTTTTT.